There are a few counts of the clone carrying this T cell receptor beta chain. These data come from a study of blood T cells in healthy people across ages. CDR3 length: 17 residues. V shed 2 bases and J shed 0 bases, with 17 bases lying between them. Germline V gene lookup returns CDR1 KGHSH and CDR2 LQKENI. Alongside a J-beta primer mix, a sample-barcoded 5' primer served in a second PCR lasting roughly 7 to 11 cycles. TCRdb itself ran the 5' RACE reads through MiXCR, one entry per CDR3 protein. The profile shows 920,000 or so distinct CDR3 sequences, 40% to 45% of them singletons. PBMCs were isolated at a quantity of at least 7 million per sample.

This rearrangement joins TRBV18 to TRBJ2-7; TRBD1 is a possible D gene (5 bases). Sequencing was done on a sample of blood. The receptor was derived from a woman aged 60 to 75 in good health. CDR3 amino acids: CASSPRQSDINSYEQYF. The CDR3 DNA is TGTGCCAGCTCACCAAGACAATCGGACATAAACTCCTACGAGCAGTACTTC.